The sequence of this T cell receptor beta chain was determined in a study of memory CD4+ T cells and cytomegalovirus serostatus. Study-wide background: Donors were healthy Belgian adults, 10 or so CMV seropositive and about 24 seronegative.

The CDR3 loop spans 14 amino acids. The V end lost 6 bases, the J end lost 1 base, and 12 bases lay between the germline ends. Germline loops: CDR1 SGHVS, CDR2 FQNEAQ. The study, taken as a whole, reports: Of approximately 160 reported CMV TCRbeta sequences, roughly 67 were found in memory CD4+ repertoires.

With respect to this clone: Its antigen is unknown.

Single viable CD3+CD4+CD8-CD45RO+ cells were sorted as the memory CD4+ T cells. After thawing, CD4+ T cells were positively selected. TCRdb keeps only in-frame clones here, not all; method: immunoSEQ multiplex PCR. This sample has around 50,000 clones, with about 81% found just once. This sequence originates from an adult in good health and CMV-seronegative. Source material: memory CD4+ T cells from blood. The J gene is TRBJ1-2, the V gene TRBV7-8, with D hard to call. This chain's CDR3 is CASSSKAVNYGYTF. CDR3 coding DNA: TGTGCCAGCAGTTCAAAGGCAGTTAACTATGGCTACACCTTC.